This T cell receptor beta chain was captured in a study of blood T cell repertoires in COVID-19. On the study more broadly: Some COVID-19 samples were acute and others convalescent; all came from the United States, Italy and Spain. T cells, B-cell-depleted T cells, or PBMCs provided the cDNA or gDNA that served as material.

Per the original methods: Amplification of reference gene primers was used by the study to estimate nucleated cell counts. Sequencing was performed with immunoSEQ multiplex PCR; in TCRdb, only in-frame clones are kept and a portion is missing. The DNA gave D and trimming, while V, J and clone size come from that table. This sample has over 350,000 clones, with 75% to 90% found just once. In germline, CDR1 is SGHNT, CDR2 YYREEE (reference sequence). Trimming removed 1 base from V and 7 bases from J; junction bases left unmatched: 5. The CDR3 contains 14 residues. The chain is built from TRBV5-4 and TRBJ2-1, with 7 bases fitting TRBD1. The source of this sequence is a woman under 40 with active or convalescent COVID-19. The specimen was peripheral blood. In DNA, the CDR3 is TGTGCCAGCAGCTTGAACAGGGGCGGAAATGAGCAGTTCTTC. Amino acid sequence: CASSLNRGGNEQFF.